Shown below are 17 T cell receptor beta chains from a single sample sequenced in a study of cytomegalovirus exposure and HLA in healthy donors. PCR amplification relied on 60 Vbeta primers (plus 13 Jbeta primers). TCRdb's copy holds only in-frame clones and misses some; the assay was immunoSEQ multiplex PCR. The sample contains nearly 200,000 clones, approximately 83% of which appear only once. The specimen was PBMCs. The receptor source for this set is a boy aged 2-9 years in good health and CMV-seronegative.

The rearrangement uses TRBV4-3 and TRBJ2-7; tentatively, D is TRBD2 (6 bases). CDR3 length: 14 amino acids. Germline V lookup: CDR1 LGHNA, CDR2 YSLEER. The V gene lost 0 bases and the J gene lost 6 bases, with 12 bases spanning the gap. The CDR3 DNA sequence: TGCGCCAGCAGCCAAGAGATGGGGGGTGGCGAGCAGTACTTC. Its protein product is CASSQEMGGGEQYF.

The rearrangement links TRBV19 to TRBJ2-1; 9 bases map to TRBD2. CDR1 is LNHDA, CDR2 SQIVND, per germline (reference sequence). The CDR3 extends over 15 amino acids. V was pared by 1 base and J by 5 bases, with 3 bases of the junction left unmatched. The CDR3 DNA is TGTGCCAGTAGTATAGGCGGGGGGGCCAACAATGAGCAGTTCTTC. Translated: CASSIGGGANNEQFF.

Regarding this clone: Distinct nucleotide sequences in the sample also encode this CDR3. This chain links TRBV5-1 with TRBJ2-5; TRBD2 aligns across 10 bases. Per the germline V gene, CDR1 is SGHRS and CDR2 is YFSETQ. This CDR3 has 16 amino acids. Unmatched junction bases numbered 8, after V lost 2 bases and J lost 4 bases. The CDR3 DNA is TGCGCCAGCAGCTTAAGGGCTAGCGGGGGTGGAGAGACCCAGTACTTC. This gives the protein CASSLRASGGGETQYF.

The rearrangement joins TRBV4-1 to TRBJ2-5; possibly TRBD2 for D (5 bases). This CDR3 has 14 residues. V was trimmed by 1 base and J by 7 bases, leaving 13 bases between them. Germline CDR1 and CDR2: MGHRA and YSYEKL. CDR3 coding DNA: TGCGCCAGCAGCCAAGCAGGAGGTATGGGGACCCAGTACTTC. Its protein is CASSQAGGMGTQYF.

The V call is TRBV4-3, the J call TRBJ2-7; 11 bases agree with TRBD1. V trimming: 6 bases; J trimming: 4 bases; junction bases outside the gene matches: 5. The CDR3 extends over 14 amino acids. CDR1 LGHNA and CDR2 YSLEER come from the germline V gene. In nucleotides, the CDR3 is TGCGCCAGCAGTCCGGGGACAGGGGGTTACGAGCAGTACTTC. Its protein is CASSPGTGGYEQYF.

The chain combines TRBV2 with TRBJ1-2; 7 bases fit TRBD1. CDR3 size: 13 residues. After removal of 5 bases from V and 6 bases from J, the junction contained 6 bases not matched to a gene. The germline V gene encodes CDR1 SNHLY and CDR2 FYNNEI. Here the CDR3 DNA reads TGTGCCAGCAGTCCGGGACAGATCCATGGCTACACCTTC. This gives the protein CASSPGQIHGYTF.

Written as DNA, the CDR3 is TGTGCCAGCAGTCTGAGCTCCTATAATTCACCCCTCCACTTT. Amino acids: CASSLSSYNSPLHF. The V gene is TRBV2, the J gene TRBJ1-6; D not resolved. This CDR3 is built from 14 residues. The V and J ends lost 5 bases and 0 bases respectively, with 5 bases between them. CDR1 is SNHLY and CDR2 is FYNNEI in the germline V gene.

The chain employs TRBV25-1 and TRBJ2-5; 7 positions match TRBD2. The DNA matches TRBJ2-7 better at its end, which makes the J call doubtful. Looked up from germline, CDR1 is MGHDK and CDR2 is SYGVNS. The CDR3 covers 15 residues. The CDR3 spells CASRGPGLEADEQYF. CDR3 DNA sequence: TGTGCCAGCAGAGGACCCGGACTAGAAGCCGACGAGCAGTACTTC.

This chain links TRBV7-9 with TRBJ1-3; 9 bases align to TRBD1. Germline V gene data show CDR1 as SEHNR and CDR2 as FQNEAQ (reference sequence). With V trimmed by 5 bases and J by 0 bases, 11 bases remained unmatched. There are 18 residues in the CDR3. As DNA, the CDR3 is TGTGCCAGCAGCCGGGGGACCAGACAGGGGGGCTCTGGAAACACCATATATTTT. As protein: CASSRGTRQGGSGNTIYF.

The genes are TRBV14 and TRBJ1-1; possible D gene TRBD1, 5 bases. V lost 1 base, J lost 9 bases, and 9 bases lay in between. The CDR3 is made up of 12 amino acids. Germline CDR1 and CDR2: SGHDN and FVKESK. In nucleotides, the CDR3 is TGTGCCAGCAGCCAAGTCGCAGGGAAAGCTTTCTTT. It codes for CASSQVAGKAFF.

The CDR3 nucleotides are TGCGCCAGCAGCCCCAAGGGTTGGGACACGGTTAACTATGGCTACACCTTC. Protein product: CASSPKGWDTVNYGYTF. The rearrangement uses TRBV4-1 and TRBJ1-2, with a weak D call TRBD1 (6 bases). Per the germline V gene, CDR1 is MGHRA and CDR2 is YSYEKL. V was shortened by 4 bases and J by 1 base, with 19 bases between the two germline ends. This CDR3 is built from 17 residues.

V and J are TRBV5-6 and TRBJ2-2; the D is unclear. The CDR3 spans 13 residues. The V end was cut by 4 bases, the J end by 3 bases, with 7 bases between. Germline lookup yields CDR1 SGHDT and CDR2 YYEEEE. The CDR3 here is CASSPDYTGELFF. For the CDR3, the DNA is TGTGCCAGCAGCCCTGACTACACCGGGGAGCTGTTTTTT.

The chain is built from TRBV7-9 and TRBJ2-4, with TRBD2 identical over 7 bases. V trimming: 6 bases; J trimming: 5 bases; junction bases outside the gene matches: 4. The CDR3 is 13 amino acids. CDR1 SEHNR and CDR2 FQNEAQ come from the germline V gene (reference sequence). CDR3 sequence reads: CASRGGGENIQYF. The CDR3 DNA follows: TGTGCCAGCAGGGGCGGGGGAGAAAACATTCAGTACTTC.

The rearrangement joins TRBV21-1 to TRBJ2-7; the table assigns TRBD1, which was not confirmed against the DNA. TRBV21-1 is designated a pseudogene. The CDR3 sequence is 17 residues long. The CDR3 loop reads CASSKRGEGARSYEQYF. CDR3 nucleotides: TGTGCCAGCAGCAAACGGGGTGAGGGGGCGCGTTCCTACGAGCAGTACTTC.

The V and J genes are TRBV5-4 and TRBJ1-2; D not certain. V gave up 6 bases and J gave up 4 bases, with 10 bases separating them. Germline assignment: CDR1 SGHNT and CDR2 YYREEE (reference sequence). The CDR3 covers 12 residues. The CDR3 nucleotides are TGTGCCAGCAAAACAGAGGGCTATGGCTACACCTTC. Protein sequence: CASKTEGYGYTF.

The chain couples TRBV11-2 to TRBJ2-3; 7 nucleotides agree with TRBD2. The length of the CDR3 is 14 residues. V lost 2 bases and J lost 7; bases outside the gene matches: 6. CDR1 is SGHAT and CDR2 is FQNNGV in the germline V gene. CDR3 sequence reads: CASSLLRGVNTQYF. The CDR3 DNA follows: TGTGCCAGCAGCTTACTCCGGGGGGTAAATACGCAGTATTTT.

CDR3: CASSWGGLATNEKLFF. In nucleotides, the CDR3 is TGCGCCAGCAGCTGGGGGGGACTTGCAACTAATGAAAAACTGTTTTTT. V is TRBV5-1 and J is TRBJ1-4, with TRBD1 as a possible D gene (5 bases). V lost 3 bases and J lost 0, with 12 bases in between. Germline V gives CDR1 SGHRS, CDR2 YFSETQ. CDR3 length equals 16 residues.